A single sample is the source of the 2 T cell receptor beta chains below, sequenced in a study of blood T cell repertoires in COVID-19 (dated by TCRdb to 2019 to 2021). The method behind the library was the immunoSEQ multiplex PCR assay. Not all clones reach the TCRdb copy of this immuneACCESS table, which keeps in-frame sequences only. Checked studies attribute under half of the gap to unresolved V genes and leave the rest unexplained. The sample table records some 96,000 clones; around 88% of these occur just once. The ten largest clones represent 5% of the sample. The source material was peripheral blood. These receptors were taken from a human donor in a cohort sampled during active COVID-19.

The chain links TRBV4-2 to TRBJ1-2, with TRBD1 as a possible D gene (6 bases). The CDR3 covers 15 residues. CDR1 is LGHNA and CDR2 is YNFKEQ in the germline V gene. With 0 bases removed from V and 4 bases from J, the gap between germline ends came to 12 bases. This chain's CDR3 is CASSQDGGAGYGYTF. The CDR3 bases are TGTGCCAGCAGCCAAGATGGGGGGGCCGGCTATGGCTACACCTTC.

The V and J genes are TRBV3-1 (or the pseudogene TRBV3-2) and TRBJ2-1, with D tentatively TRBD2 (5 bases). The V end lost 4 bases, the J end lost 8 bases, and 12 bases lay between the germline ends. Germline V lookup: CDR1 LGHDT, CDR2 YNNKEL (reference sequence). This CDR3 spans 13 amino acids. The CDR3 DNA sequence: TGTGCCAGCAGCCGCATGGGAGAGTATGAGCAGTTCTTC. As protein: CASSRMGEYEQFF.